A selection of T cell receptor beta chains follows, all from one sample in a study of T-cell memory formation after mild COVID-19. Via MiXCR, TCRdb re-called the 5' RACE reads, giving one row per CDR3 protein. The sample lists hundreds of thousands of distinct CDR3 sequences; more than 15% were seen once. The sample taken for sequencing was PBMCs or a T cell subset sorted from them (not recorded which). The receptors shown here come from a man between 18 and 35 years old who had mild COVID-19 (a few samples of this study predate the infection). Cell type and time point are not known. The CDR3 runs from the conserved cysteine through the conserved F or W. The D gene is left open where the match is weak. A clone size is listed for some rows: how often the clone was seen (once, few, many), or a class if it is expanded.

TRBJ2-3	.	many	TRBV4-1	CASSLSPGAPLGSTDTQYF	TGCGCCAGCAGCCTTTCCCCGGGGGCGCCTCTAGGTAGCACAGATACGCAGTATTTT
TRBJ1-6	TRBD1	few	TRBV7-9	CASSSRQGSNSPLHF	TGTGCCAGCAGCTCCCGACAGGGGTCGAATTCACCCCTCCACTTT
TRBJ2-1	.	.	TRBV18	CASSPYAQGNEQFF	TGTGCCAGCTCACCCTATGCCCAGGGCAATGAGCAGTTCTTC
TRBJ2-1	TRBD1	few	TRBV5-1	CASSFGTAYNEQFF	TGCGCCAGCAGCTTCGGGACAGCGTACAATGAGCAGTTCTTC
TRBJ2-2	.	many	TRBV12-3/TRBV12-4	CASGQANTGELFF	TGTGCCAGCGGGCAAGCGAACACCGGGGAGCTGTTTTTT
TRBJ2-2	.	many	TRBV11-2	CASSLMDTGELFF	TGTGCCAGCAGCTTAATGGACACCGGGGAGCTGTTTTTT
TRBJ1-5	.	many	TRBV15	CATSRENQPQHF	TGTGCCACCAGCAGAGAAAATCAGCCCCAGCATTTT
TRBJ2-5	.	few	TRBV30	CAWRVSGLAQYF	TGTGCCTGGAGAGTCAGCGGTTTGGCCCAGTACTTC
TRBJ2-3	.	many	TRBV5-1	CASSLGSGSTDTQYF	TGCGCCAGCAGCTTGGGCTCAGGGTCCACAGATACGCAGTATTTT
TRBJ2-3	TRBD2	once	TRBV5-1	CASSLTLAGSTDTQYF	TGCGCCAGCAGCTTGACACTAGCGGGGAGCACAGATACGCAGTATTTT
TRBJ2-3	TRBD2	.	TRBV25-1	CASSLLTSGGADTQYF	TGTGCCAGCAGCCTCCTCACTAGCGGGGGGGCAGATACGCAGTATTTT
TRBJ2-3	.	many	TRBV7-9	CASSPRRGFHPDTQYF	TGTGCCAGCAGCCCTAGGCGGGGCTTCCACCCAGATACGCAGTATTTT
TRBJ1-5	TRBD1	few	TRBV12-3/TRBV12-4	CASSLAGQGASQPQHF	TGTGCCAGCAGTTTAGCTGGTCAGGGGGCGAGTCAGCCCCAGCATTTT
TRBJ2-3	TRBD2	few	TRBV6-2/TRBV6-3	CASRTQLAATDTQYF	TGTGCCAGCAGAACCCAACTAGCGGCGACAGATACGCAGTATTTT
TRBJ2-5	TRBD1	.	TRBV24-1	CATSEPGTGKQETQYF	TGTGCCACCAGTGAGCCCGGGACAGGGAAACAAGAGACCCAGTACTTC
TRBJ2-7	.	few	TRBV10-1	CASSETGRNEQYF	TGCGCCAGCAGCGAGACAGGGAGGAACGAGCAGTACTTC
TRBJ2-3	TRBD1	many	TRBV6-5	CASSPQLTGGSPDTQYF	TGTGCCAGCAGTCCCCAGTTGACAGGGGGCAGTCCAGATACGCAGTATTTT
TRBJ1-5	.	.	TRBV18	CASSPRDLRGGQPQHF	TGTGCCAGCTCACCAAGGGACCTCCGAGGCGGTCAGCCCCAGCATTTT
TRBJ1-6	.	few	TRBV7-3	CASRRDRNSPLHF	TGTGCCAGCCGGCGAGACAGGAATTCACCCCTCCACTTT
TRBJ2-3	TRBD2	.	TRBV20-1	CSARLAGRSTDTQYF	TGCAGTGCTAGGCTAGCGGGGCGTTCCACAGATACGCAGTATTTT
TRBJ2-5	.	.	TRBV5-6	CASSPRDRVETQYF	TGTGCCAGCAGCCCGAGAGACCGGGTAGAGACCCAGTACTTC
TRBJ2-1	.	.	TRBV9	CASSSSSGSYNEQFF	TGTGCCAGCAGCTCCAGTAGCGGTTCCTACAATGAGCAGTTCTTC
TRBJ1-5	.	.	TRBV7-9	CASSPGEVVNQPQHF	TGTGCCAGCAGCCCGGGGGAGGTAGTCAATCAGCCCCAGCATTTT
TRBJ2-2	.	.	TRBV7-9	CASFNTGELFF	TGTGCCAGCTTTAACACCGGGGAGCTGTTTTTT
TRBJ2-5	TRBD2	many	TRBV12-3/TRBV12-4	CASSPTSGGQETQYF	TGTGCCAGCAGTCCGACTAGCGGGGGCCAAGAGACCCAGTACTTC
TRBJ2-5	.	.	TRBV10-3	CAIRVNMGETQYF	TGTGCCATCAGAGTAAACATGGGGGAGACCCAGTACTTC
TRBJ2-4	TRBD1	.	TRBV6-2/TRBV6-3	CASSYRTGGHIQYF	TGTGCCAGCAGTTACAGGACAGGGGGGCACATTCAGTACTTC
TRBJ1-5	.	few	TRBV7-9	CASSLDTGSNQPQHF	TGTGCCAGCAGCTTAGATACGGGGAGCAATCAGCCCCAGCATTTT
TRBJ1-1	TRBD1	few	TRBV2	CASSGDRGRRTEAFF	TGTGCCAGCAGTGGTGACAGGGGGCGTCGGACTGAAGCTTTCTTT
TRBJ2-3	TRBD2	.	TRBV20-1	CSALGGGATDTQYF	TGCAGTGCTCTTGGCGGGGGGGCGACAGATACGCAGTATTTT
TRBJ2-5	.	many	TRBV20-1	CSAWVWETQYF	TGCAGTGCTTGGGTTTGGGAGACCCAGTACTTC
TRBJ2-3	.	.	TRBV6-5	CASSYFPRGVVSDTQYF	TGTGCCAGCAGTTACTTCCCCCGGGGCGTCGTTTCAGATACGCAGTATTTT
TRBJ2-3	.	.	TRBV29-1	CSVGADTQYF	TGCAGCGTCGGTGCAGATACGCAGTATTTT
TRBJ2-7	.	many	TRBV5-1	CASSRDYEQYF	TGCGCCAGCTCCCGGGACTACGAGCAGTACTTC
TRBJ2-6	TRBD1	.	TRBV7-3	CASSRTGGSLAGANVLTF	TGTGCCAGCAGCCGGACAGGGGGAAGCCTTGCTGGGGCCAACGTCCTGACTTTC
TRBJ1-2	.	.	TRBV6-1	CASINVGEIPGYGYTF	TGTGCCAGCATTAACGTGGGGGAGATTCCCGGTTATGGCTACACCTTC
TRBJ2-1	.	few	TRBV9	CASSVGLSTRRVGEQFF	TGTGCCAGCAGCGTAGGCTTGTCTACCCGCCGGGTTGGTGAGCAGTTCTTC
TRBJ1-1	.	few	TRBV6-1	CASSVHLMNTEAFF	TGTGCCAGCAGTGTGCATCTTATGAACACTGAAGCTTTCTTT
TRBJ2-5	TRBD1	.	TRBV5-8	CASRDRGEGETQYF	TGTGCCAGCAGGGACAGGGGCGAGGGGGAGACCCAGTACTTC
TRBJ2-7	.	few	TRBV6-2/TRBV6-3	CASSYSILRATYEQYF	TGTGCCAGCAGTTACTCGATACTTCGAGCGACCTACGAGCAGTACTTC
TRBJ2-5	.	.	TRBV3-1	CASVPQGLTETQYF	TGTGCCAGCGTCCCCCAGGGGTTGACGGAGACCCAGTACTTC
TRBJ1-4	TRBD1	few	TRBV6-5	CASSSTGEAREKLFF	TGTGCCAGCAGTAGCACAGGGGAAGCTCGGGAAAAACTGTTTTTT
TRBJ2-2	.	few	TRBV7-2	CASRLTQHGGELFF	TGTGCCAGCAGGTTAACACAGCACGGCGGGGAGCTGTTTTTT
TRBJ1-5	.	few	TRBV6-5	CASSTAYNQPQHF	TGTGCCAGTTCGACAGCGTACAATCAGCCCCAGCATTTT
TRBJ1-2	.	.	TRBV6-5	CASTLTGSYSYTF	TGTGCCAGCACCCTAACAGGGAGCTATAGCTACACCTTC
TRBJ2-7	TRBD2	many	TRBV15	CATSTSGGNEQYF	TGTGCCACCAGCACCTCGGGGGGGAACGAGCAGTACTTC
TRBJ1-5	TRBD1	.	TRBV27	CASSPGQGLPQHF	TGTGCCAGCAGTCCGGGACAGGGGCTGCCCCAGCATTTT
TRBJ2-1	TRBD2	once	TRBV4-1	CASSQVPGGPRDEQFF	TGCGCCAGCAGCCAAGTCCCGGGGGGGCCAAGGGATGAGCAGTTCTTC
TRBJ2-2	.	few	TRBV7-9	CASSFAPPFDTGELFF	TGTGCCAGCAGCTTTGCCCCCCCTTTTGACACCGGGGAGCTGTTTTTT
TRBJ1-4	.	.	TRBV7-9	CASTTFRIEKLFF	TGTGCCAGCACCACCTTCAGAATCGAAAAACTGTTTTTT
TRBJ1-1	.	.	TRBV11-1	CASSFERTEAFF	TGTGCCAGCAGCTTCGAGAGGACTGAAGCTTTCTTT
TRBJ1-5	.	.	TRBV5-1	CASRPGLTGGNQPQHF	TGCGCCAGCAGACCGGGACTCACAGGAGGTAATCAGCCCCAGCATTTT
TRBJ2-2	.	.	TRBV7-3	CASSPRGGGWNTGELFF	TGTGCCAGCAGCCCTCGAGGAGGGGGCTGGAACACCGGGGAGCTGTTTTTT
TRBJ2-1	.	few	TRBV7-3	CASSPYRTTLYNEQFF	TGTGCCAGCAGCCCTTATCGGACTACCCTCTACAATGAGCAGTTCTTC
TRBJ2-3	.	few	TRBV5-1	CASSLLVLGTDTQYF	TGCGCCAGCAGTCTGCTAGTATTAGGCACAGATACGCAGTATTTT
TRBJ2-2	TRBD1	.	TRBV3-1	CASSQGQGRTGELFF	TGTGCCAGCAGCCAAGGACAGGGTCGGACCGGGGAGCTGTTTTTT